Shown below are 21 T cell receptor beta chains from a single sample sequenced in a study of ipilimumab plus nivolumab after autologous stem cell transplantation. Sequencing used immunoSEQ multiplex PCR; TCRdb keeps in-frame clones, though not all of them. Among fewer than 30,000 clones listed, 86% were seen once. Sequencing was performed on PBMCs, taken in a trial of ipilimumab plus nivolumab as post-transplant consolidation. The receptors derive from a male donor with diffuse large B-cell lymphoma.

This clone is a singleton in its sample. Relative to the germline gene, one junction end is altered; a read error may explain this. The chain has TRBV5-4 and TRBJ2-3, with D uncertain. The CDR3 is 15 residues long. CDR1 SGHNT and CDR2 YYREEE come from the germline V gene (reference sequence). CDR3 loop: CASSQDDAATDTQYF. DNA of the CDR3: TGCGCCAGCAGCCAAGACGATGCGGCGACAGATACGCAGTATTTT.

This chain uses TRBV7-8 with TRBJ2-5, with D hard to call. Trimming shortened V by 3 bases and J by 5 bases, and 19 bases separated the two germline ends. This CDR3 contains 16 residues. CDR1 is SGHVS and CDR2 is FQNEAQ in the germline V gene. The DNA of the CDR3 is TGTGCCAGCAGCTTGAGTCGGCCAGGAAGATGGGAGACCCAGTACTTC. Amino acid sequence: CASSLSRPGRWETQYF.

This rearrangement joins TRBV7-2 to TRBJ2-3; TRBD1 matches at 8 bases. CDR1 is SGHTA and CDR2 is FQGNSA in the germline V gene. V gave up 1 base and J gave up 5 bases; unmatched junction bases: 17. The CDR3 contains 19 residues. The CDR3 protein is CASSLGSGRRTGLKDTQYF. The DNA of the CDR3 is TGTGCCAGCAGCTTAGGATCGGGGCGGAGGACAGGGTTAAAAGATACGCAGTATTTT.

The chain joins TRBV30 to TRBJ2-5, with TRBD1 identical over 8 bases. The CDR3 covers 13 residues. Germline CDR1 reads GTSNPN; CDR2 reads SVGIG (reference sequence). Trimming took 5 bases from V and 5 from J; bases not matched to a gene: 7. This chain's CDR3 is CAWEDRAGETQYF. CDR3 coding DNA: TGTGCCTGGGAGGACAGGGCAGGGGAGACCCAGTACTTC.

The chain links TRBV2 to TRBJ2-7; 9 nucleotides align to TRBD1. The junction had 8 bases not matched to a gene; V was cut back by 6 bases and J by 2 bases. The CDR3 sequence is 15 residues long. The germline V gene has CDR1 SNHLY and CDR2 FYNNEI. The CDR3 reads CASRAGTGRTYEQYF. Written as DNA, the CDR3 is TGTGCCAGCAGAGCCGGGACAGGGAGGACCTACGAGCAGTACTTC.

This clone was found once. The CDR3 protein is CATWDGLSYEQYF. As DNA, the CDR3 is TGTGCCACCTGGGACGGTCTCTCCTACGAGCAGTACTTC. This chain joins TRBV6-1 and TRBJ2-7; possibly TRBD1 or TRBD2 for D (5 bases each). Germline CDR1 is MNHNS and CDR2 is SASEGT. The CDR3 contains 13 residues. The ends were cut back, 10 bases at V and 0 bases at J, with 13 bases in the middle.

The V gene is TRBV18, the J gene TRBJ2-5; D is tentatively TRBD1 or TRBD2 (6 bases each). Germline values: CDR1 KGHSH, CDR2 LQKENI. V dropped 3 bases and J dropped 2 bases, with 19 bases sitting between them. The CDR3 is made up of 17 amino acids. This CDR3 reads CASSPTRGGSGQETQYF. The CDR3 nucleotides read TGTGCCAGCTCACCTACTCGAGGGGGGTCGGGTCAAGAGACCCAGTACTTC.

The rearrangement uses TRBV6-6 and TRBJ2-7; TRBD1 is a possible D gene (5 bases). Trimming shortened V by 6 bases and J by 2 bases, and 17 bases separated the two germline ends. This CDR3 region has 15 residues. Germline loops: CDR1 MNHNY, CDR2 SVGAGI (reference sequence). CDR3 nucleotide sequence: TGTGCCAGCAGCCCTGGGGCAGGGTTCGCCTACGAGCAGTACTTC. Translated: CASSPGAGFAYEQYF.

The V call is TRBV5-1, the J call TRBJ2-5; 7 nucleotides match TRBD2. Germline V lookup: CDR1 SGHRS, CDR2 YFSETQ. V shed 4 bases, J shed 4 bases, and the junction held 7 bases outside the gene matches. The CDR3 covers 14 residues. CDR3 coding DNA: TGCGCCAGCAGCCCACTGGGGGAGGGAGAGACCCAGTACTTC. It translates to CASSPLGEGETQYF.

The gene calls are TRBV15 and TRBJ2-6; D is unclear. CDR3 length: 14 amino acids. Per germline, CDR1 LNHNV and CDR2 YYDKDF (reference sequence). The V end was cut by 5 bases, the J end by 5 bases, with 10 bases between. Here the CDR3 reads CATSRQSRANVLTF. DNA for the CDR3: TGTGCCACCAGCCGACAAAGTCGGGCCAACGTCCTGACTTTC.

CDR3 in DNA: TGTGCCAGTAGTCAAACCGGGACATTCGGGATAGGCAATCAGCCCCAGCATTTT. Protein sequence: CASSQTGTFGIGNQPQHF. V gene TRBV19 combines with J gene TRBJ1-5, with D perhaps matching TRBD1 (6 bases). The ends were cut back, 5 bases at V and 2 bases at J, with 22 bases in the middle. The CDR3 sequence is 18 residues long. Germline assignment: CDR1 LNHDA and CDR2 SQIVND (reference sequence).

This chain joins TRBV2 and TRBJ2-7, with D perhaps matching TRBD1 (6 bases). Germline V gives CDR1 SNHLY, CDR2 FYNNEI. CDR3 length: 12 residues. Trimming pared 8 bases from V and 3 bases from J, leaving 11 bases between. The CDR3 DNA reads TGTGCCAGCCTGAAGGGGGTCTACGAGCAGTACTTC. Residues: CASLKGVYEQYF.

This clone was seen a handful of times. The chain is built from TRBV6-1 and TRBJ2-2; D perhaps matches TRBD2 (6 bases). The CDR3 covers 14 residues. The V gene's germline CDR1 is MNHNS and CDR2 SASEGT. V lost 5 bases, J lost 2 bases, and 9 bases lay in between. For the CDR3, the DNA is TGTGCCAGCAGTCTGGGGGGTAACACCGGGGAGCTGTTTTTT. Protein: CASSLGGNTGELFF.

This chain joins TRBV5-1 and TRBJ1-4; D call uncertain. V gave up 4 bases and J gave up 0 bases, with 10 bases separating them. The germline gives CDR1 SGHRS, CDR2 YFSETQ. The CDR3 has 15 residues. The CDR3, as DNA: TGCGCCAGCAGCAAAGACGGATCAACTAATGAAAAACTGTTTTTT. This translates into CASSKDGSTNEKLFF. The complete variable domain, with remaining parts taken from reference TRBV5-1 and TRBJ1-4, reads KAGVTQTPRYLIKTRGQQVTLSCSPISGHRSVSWYQQTPGQGLQFLFEYFSETQRNKGNFPGRFSGRQFSNSRSEMNVSTLELGDSALYLCASSKDGSTNEKLFFGSGTQLSVL.

The chain couples TRBV27 to TRBJ2-5; 10 bases line up with TRBD2. Germline assignment: CDR1 MNHEY and CDR2 SMNVEV (reference sequence). The CDR3 totals 14 residues. J was trimmed by 2 bases and V by 5 bases; bases with no gene match: 2. DNA of the CDR3: TGTGCCAGCAGTCAGCGGGGGGGACAAGAGACCCAGTACTTC. Protein sequence: CASSQRGGQETQYF.

The CDR3 nucleotides are TGTGCCAGCAACCCTTCGGGGGGGCGGCGGGGAGAGACCCAGTACTTC. It specifies CASNPSGGRRGETQYF. The chain couples TRBV7-2 to TRBJ2-5, with TRBD2 matching over 8 bases. Germline CDR1 is SGHTA and CDR2 is FQGNSA. The CDR3 is made up of 16 amino acids. V lost 7 bases, J lost 4 bases, and 14 bases stayed unmatched.

The chain couples TRBV9 to TRBJ2-5; no definite D call. Germline assignment: CDR1 SGDLS and CDR2 YYNGEE. V was shortened by 0 bases and J by 4 bases, with 4 bases between the two germline ends. The CDR3 length is 12 residues. The CDR3 DNA sequence: TGTGCCAGCAGCGTAGGGGGAGAGACCCAGTACTTC. Translating it yields CASSVGGETQYF.

This chain joins TRBV15 and TRBJ2-1; D gene unclear. The germline V and J ends were trimmed by 2 bases and 8 bases, with 16 bases remaining between them. The germline V gene encodes CDR1 LNHNV and CDR2 YYDKDF (reference sequence). The CDR3 contains 15 residues. CDR3 sequence: CATSRTGSYMHEQFF. Here the CDR3 DNA reads TGTGCCACCAGCAGAACTGGAAGTTATATGCATGAGCAGTTCTTC.

The V gene is TRBV30, the J gene TRBJ2-7, with D perhaps matching TRBD1 (5 bases). The V and J ends lost 2 bases and 3 bases respectively, with 14 bases between them. The CDR3 length is 14 residues. CDR1 and CDR2 (germline): GTSNPN, SVGIG (reference sequence). The CDR3 here is CAWSHPHRYYEQYF. CDR3 bases: TGTGCCTGGAGTCACCCACACAGGTACTACGAGCAGTACTTC.

J is TRBJ1-2 and V is TRBV5-1; no reliable D call. Germline-derived CDR1 and CDR2 are SGHRS and YFSETQ. The CDR3 spans 13 residues. Trimming cost V 1 base and J 4 bases, with 8 bases left between them. DNA of the CDR3: TGCGCCAGCAGCTTGAGCCCGACCTATGGCTACACCTTC. Amino acid sequence: CASSLSPTYGYTF.

This clone was found once. The gene calls are TRBV19 and TRBJ1-2; D gene uncertain. The CDR3 spans 15 residues. Germline CDR1 and CDR2: LNHDA and SQIVND (reference sequence). Trimming left V 2 bases short and J 1 base short, with 11 bases between. This CDR3 reads CASSISHTGNYGYTF. As DNA, the CDR3 is TGTGCCAGTAGTATATCCCATACGGGTAACTATGGCTACACCTTC.